This is a list of T cell receptor beta chains from one sample in a study of blood T cells in healthy people across ages. TCRdb itself ran the 5' RACE reads through MiXCR, one entry per CDR3 protein. This table has around 790,000 distinct CDR3 sequences, roughly 44% appearing once. The sample was blood. Source of these receptors: a man aged 60-69 years in good health. Both conserved end residues are part of each CDR3. D genes are given only for firm matches. Clone size, where shown, is once, few, many, or a class for clones that have expanded.

D gene	clone size	V gene	J gene	CDR3 DNA	CDR3 protein
-	-	TRBV5-5	TRBJ2-7	TGTGCCAGCAGCTTGGGTGAACCCCTTGCCTACGAGCAGTACTTC	CASSLGEPLAYEQYF
-	-	TRBV6-5	TRBJ1-4	TGTGCCAGCAGCCGCTCTGGGGGCTTAGGTGAAAAACTGTTTTTT	CASSRSGGLGEKLFF
-	-	TRBV5-1	TRBJ2-7	TGCGCCAGCAGCTTGGGCGGGGCCCTCTACAATGAGCAGTACTTC	CASSLGGALYNEQYF
TRBD1	few	TRBV24-1	TRBJ2-3	TGTGCCACCAGTGACCAACAGGGGGGAACAGATACGCAGTATTTT	CATSDQQGGTDTQYF
-	few	TRBV30	TRBJ2-7	TGTGCCTGGACAGGGCAGTCACCTAACGAGCAGTACTTC	CAWTGQSPNEQYF
-	once	TRBV12-3/TRBV12-4	TRBJ1-5	TGTGCCAGCAGTTTGGTAGGCGCGCTGGGGCCCCAGCATTTT	CASSLVGALGPQHF
TRBD1	-	TRBV27	TRBJ1-4	TGTGCCAGCAGTTTGAGACAGGGAGGGGAAAAACTGTTTTTT	CASSLRQGGEKLFF
-	few	TRBV20-1	TRBJ2-4	TGCAGTGCCGCTCCTCGGGCGACAGTCGGAGAGCAGTACTTC	CSAAPRATVGEQYF
-	few	TRBV7-2	TRBJ2-6	TGTGCCAGCACCGATACCCGGCACAGGGCCAACGTCCTGACTTTC	CASTDTRHRANVLTF
TRBD1	-	TRBV4-3	TRBJ2-2	TGCGCCAGCAGCCAGACGGACAGGGTTCCGTCCGGGGAGCTGTTTTTT	CASSQTDRVPSGELFF
TRBD1	-	TRBV28	TRBJ1-2	TGTGCCAGCAGTCCGAAGGGGCAGGGGGTGTATGGCTGCACCTTC	CASSPKGQGVYGCTF
-	-	TRBV7-8	TRBJ1-4	TGTGCCAGCAGCTTAACGAGAGTGACTAATGAAAAACTGTTTTTT	CASSLTRVTNEKLFF
-	-	TRBV6-5	TRBJ2-1	TGTGCCAGCCGTCAGGGCCCTCGGAATGAGCAGTTCTTC	CASRQGPRNEQFF
-	-	TRBV2	TRBJ1-2	TGTGCCAGCAGTGGGTCGGAGAACTATGGCTACACCTTC	CASSGSENYGYTF
-	-	TRBV5-1	TRBJ2-1	TGCGCCAGCAGCCCGTTCTCAAGCTCCTACAATGAGCAGTTCTTC	CASSPFSSSYNEQFF
-	few	TRBV9	TRBJ2-2	TGTGCCAGCCGGAGGGGGCTGAACACCGGGGAGCTGTTTTTT	CASRRGLNTGELFF
TRBD1	-	TRBV6-5	TRBJ2-3	TGTGCCAGCAGAAAGACAGGGAGCACAGATACGCAGTATTTT	CASRKTGSTDTQYF
-	-	TRBV6-6	TRBJ2-7	TGTGCCAGCAGGGGCAGGGGCGTCTACGAGCAGTACTTC	CASRGRGVYEQYF
TRBD2	-	TRBV11-2	TRBJ2-3	TGTGCCAGCAGCCCTACTACTAGCGGATTCACAGATACGCAGTATTTT	CASSPTTSGFTDTQYF
-	many	TRBV9	TRBJ1-6	TGTGCCAGCAGCGTATATGGGACATTAGGTTCACCCCTCCACTTT	CASSVYGTLGSPLHF
-	-	TRBV12-3/TRBV12-4	TRBJ2-3	TGTGCCAGCAGCTTACTGGGCGGGGGCACAGATACGCAGTATTTT	CASSLLGGGTDTQYF
-	-	TRBV12-3/TRBV12-4	TRBJ2-3	TGTGCCAGCAGCATATTTACCACAGATACGCGGTATTTT	CASSIFTTDTRYF
-	-	TRBV3-1	TRBJ1-4	TGTGCCAGCAGCCTGAGGTACGGAAATGAAAAACTGTTTTTT	CASSLRYGNEKLFF
TRBD1	-	TRBV7-2	TRBJ2-1	TGTGCCAGCAGCCAGCTGACAGGGGGTCATCGGAATGAGCAGTTCTTC	CASSQLTGGHRNEQFF
TRBD1	few	TRBV2	TRBJ1-2	TGTGCCAGCAGAGGACAGGGGGCGGCCTATGGCTACACCTTC	CASRGQGAAYGYTF
-	-	TRBV20-1	TRBJ1-2	TGCAGTGCTAGCGTCGACCTAAACAGGGAGGTCTATGGCTACACCTTC	CSASVDLNREVYGYTF
TRBD1	-	TRBV20-1	TRBJ1-2	TGCAGTGCCCGAAACGGGACAGTATCCAACTATGGCTACACCTTC	CSARNGTVSNYGYTF
TRBD2	few	TRBV7-9	TRBJ2-1	TGTGCCAGCAGCTTCAGGACTAGCGGGGGCAATGAGCAGTTCTTC	CASSFRTSGGNEQFF